This T cell receptor beta chain derives from a study of cytomegalovirus exposure and HLA in healthy donors. Study conclusions and caveats: HLA alleles showed associations with fewer than 20,000 TCR beta sequences in a later analysis, at a 0.05 false discovery rate.

The CDR3 contains 14 residues. Trimming removed 6 bases from V and 3 bases from J, with 9 bases in between. CDR1 is SNHLY, CDR2 FYNNEI, per germline. Regarding this clone: Its antigen remains unknown.

The PCR had 60 Vbeta and 13 Jbeta primers. In the original analysis: Some 10 million of tens of millions of unique TCR beta chains were shared, per a later count. Measured with immunoSEQ multiplex PCR; TCRdb has only the in-frame clones, and not every one. From that table come the V and J calls and clone size; the DNA was used to work out D and trimming. The top ten hold about 4% of the sample, which has around 160,000 clones, 80% to 85% seen once. This TCR was sampled from a man in his fifties in good health and CMV-seropositive. The rearrangement links TRBV2 to TRBJ1-6; a weak D match, TRBD1 (6 bases). The source material was PBMCs. CDR3 bases: TGTGCCAGCAGCAAGGGGGACTATAATTCACCCCTCCACTTT. Its translation: CASSKGDYNSPLHF.